This T cell receptor (beta chain) is drawn from a study of blood T cell repertoires in COVID-19. Per the germline V gene, CDR1 is SGHTA and CDR2 is FQGNSA. The CDR3 length is 13 residues. Between the trimmed V and J ends, which lost 1 base and 4 bases, there was a span of 6 bases. Produced via immunoSEQ multiplex PCR; TCRdb's table is partial and in-frame only. The data contain some 190,000 clones, around 85% of them seen just once; the ten biggest clones take up 6.5% to 7.5%. The V call is TRBV7-2, the J call TRBJ2-3; D is undetermined. This clonotype was sampled from a man of 80 years or more with COVID-19, enrolled during active disease. Sequencing used peripheral blood. The CDR3 sequence: CASSLGSADTQYF. CDR3 in DNA: TGTGCCAGCAGCTTAGGTTCCGCAGATACGCAGTATTTT.